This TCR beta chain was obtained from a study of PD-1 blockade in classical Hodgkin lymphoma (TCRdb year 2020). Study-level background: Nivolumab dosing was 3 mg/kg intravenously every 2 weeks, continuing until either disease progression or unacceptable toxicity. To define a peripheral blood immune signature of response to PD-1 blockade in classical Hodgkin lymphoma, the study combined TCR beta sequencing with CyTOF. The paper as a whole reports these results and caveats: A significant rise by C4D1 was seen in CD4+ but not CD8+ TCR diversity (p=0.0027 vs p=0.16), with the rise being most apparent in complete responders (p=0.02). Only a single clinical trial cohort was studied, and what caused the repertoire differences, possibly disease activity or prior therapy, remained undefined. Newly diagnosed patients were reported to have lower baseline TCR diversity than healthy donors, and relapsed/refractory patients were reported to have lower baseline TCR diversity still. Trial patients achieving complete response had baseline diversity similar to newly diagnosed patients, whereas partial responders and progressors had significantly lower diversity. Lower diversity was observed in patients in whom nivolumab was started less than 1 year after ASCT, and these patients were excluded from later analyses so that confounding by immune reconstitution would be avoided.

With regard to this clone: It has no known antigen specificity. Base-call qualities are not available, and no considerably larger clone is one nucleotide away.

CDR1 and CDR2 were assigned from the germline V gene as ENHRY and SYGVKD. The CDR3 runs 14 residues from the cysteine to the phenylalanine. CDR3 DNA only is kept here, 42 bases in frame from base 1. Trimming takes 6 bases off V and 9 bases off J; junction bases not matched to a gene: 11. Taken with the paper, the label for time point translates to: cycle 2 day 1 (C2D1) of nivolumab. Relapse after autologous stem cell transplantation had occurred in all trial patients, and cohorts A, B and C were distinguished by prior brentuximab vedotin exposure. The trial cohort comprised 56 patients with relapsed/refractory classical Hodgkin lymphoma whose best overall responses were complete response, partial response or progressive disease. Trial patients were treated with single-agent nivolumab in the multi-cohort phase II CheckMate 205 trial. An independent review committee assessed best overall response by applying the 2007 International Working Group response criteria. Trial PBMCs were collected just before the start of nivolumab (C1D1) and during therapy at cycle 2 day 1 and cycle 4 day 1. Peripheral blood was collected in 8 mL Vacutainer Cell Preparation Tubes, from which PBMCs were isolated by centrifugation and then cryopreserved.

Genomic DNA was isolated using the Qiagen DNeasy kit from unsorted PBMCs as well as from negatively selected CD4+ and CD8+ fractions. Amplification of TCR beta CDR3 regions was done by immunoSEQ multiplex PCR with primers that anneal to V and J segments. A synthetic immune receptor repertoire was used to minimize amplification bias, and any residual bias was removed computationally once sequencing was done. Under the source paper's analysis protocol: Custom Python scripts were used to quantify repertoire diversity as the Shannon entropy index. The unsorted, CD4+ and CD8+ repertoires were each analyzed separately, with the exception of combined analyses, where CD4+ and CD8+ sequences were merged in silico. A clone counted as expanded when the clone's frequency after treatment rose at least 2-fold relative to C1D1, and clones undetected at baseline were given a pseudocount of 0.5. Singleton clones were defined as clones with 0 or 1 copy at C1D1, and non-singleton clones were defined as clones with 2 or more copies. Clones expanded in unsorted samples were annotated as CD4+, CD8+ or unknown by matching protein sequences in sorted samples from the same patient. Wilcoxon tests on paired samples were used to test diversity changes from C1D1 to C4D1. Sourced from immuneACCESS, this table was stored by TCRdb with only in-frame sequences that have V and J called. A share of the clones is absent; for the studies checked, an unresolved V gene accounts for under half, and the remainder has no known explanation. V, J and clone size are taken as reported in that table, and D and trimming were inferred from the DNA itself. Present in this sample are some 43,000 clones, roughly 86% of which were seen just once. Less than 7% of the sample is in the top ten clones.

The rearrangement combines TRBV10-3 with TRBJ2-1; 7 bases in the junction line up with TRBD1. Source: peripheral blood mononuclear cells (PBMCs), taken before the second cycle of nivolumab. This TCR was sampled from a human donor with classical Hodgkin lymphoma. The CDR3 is CAIRNGTASGEQFF. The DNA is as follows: TGTGCCATCAGGAACGGGACAGCATCGGGTGAGCAGTTCTTC.